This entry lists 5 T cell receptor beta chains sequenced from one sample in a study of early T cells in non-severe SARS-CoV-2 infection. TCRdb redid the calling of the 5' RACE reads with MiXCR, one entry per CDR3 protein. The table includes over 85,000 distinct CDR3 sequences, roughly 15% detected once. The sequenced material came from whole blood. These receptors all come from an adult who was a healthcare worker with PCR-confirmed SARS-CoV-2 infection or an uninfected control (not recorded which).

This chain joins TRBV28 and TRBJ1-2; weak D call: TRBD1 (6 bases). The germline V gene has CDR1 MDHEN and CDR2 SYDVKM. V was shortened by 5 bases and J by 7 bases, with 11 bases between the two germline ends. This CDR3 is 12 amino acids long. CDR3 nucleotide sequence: TGTGCCAGCAGTAGCACAGGGTTTGGCTACACCTTC. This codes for CASSSTGFGYTF.

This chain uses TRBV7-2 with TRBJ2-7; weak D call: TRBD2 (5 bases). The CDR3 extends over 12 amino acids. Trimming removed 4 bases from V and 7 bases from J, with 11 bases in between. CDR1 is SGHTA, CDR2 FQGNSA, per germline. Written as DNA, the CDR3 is TGTGCCAGCAGCTCCGCCCGGAGGGAGCAGTACTTC. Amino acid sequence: CASSSARREQYF.

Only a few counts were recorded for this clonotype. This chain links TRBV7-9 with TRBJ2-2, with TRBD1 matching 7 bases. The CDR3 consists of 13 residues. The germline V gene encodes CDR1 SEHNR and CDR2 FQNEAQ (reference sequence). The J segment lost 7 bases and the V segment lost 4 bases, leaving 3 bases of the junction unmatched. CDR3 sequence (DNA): TGTGCCAGCAGCTCAGGGGGATACGGGGAGCTGTTTTTT. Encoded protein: CASSSGGYGELFF.

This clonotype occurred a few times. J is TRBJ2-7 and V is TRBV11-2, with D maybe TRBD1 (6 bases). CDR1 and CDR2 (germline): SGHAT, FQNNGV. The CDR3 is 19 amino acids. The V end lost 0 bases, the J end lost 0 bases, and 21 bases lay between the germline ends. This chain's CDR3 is CASSLDGARTDQASYEQYF. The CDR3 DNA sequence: TGTGCCAGCAGCTTAGATGGGGCCAGGACAGACCAAGCCTCCTACGAGCAGTACTTC.

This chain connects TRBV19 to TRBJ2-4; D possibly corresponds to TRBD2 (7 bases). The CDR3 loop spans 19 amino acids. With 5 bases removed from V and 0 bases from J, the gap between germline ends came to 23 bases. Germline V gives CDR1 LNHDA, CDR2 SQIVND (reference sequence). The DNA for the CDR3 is TGTGCCAGTAGTCCCTCCCCTCGGGGGGCAGGGGTAGCCAAAAACATTCAGTACTTC. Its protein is CASSPSPRGAGVAKNIQYF.